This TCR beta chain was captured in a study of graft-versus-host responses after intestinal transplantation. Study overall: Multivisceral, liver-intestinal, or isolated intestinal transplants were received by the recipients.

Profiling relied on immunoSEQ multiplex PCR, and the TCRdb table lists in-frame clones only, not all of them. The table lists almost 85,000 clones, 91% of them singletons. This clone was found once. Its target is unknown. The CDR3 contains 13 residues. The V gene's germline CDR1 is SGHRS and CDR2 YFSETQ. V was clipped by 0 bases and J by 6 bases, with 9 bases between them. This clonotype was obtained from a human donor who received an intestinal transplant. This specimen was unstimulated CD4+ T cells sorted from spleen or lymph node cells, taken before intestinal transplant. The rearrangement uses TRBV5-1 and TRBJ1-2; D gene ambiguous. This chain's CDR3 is CASSLASQDGYTF. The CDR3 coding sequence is TGCGCCAGCAGCTTGGCCAGCCAGGATGGCTACACCTTC. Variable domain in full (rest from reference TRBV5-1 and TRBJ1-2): KAGVTQTPRYLIKTRGQQVTLSCSPISGHRSVSWYQQTPGQGLQFLFEYFSETQRNKGNFPGRFSGRQFSNSRSEMNVSTLELGDSALYLCASSLASQDGYTFGSGTRLTVV.